These T cell receptor beta chains were read from a single sample in a study of blood T cell repertoires in COVID-19. Libraries were prepared by immunoSEQ multiplex PCR; TCRdb keeps only in-frame clonotypes and omits some of them. There are about 310,000 clones in the sample; roughly 84% occur only once, and 1% lies in the top ten. The sequenced sample was peripheral blood. These TCRs come from a man aged 45-65 years with active or convalescent COVID-19. Each CDR3 is given with its conserved first and last residue. Fields, in order: CDR3 protein, CDR3 DNA, clone size, J gene, V gene, D gene. The D gene is left open where the match is weak. Clone size appears in some rows only: once, few, many, or a class for an expanded clone.

CASSLRLSGDLDTQYF TGTGCCAGCAGCCTTCGACTTAGCGGGGACCTAGATACGCAGTATTTT . TRBJ2-3 TRBV5-6 TRBD2
CATSGTRGPGGNQPQHF TGTGCCACTTCCGGGACAAGGGGCCCAGGGGGCAATCAGCCCCAGCATTTT . TRBJ1-5 TRBV2 .
CASSRDRASNQPQHF TGTGCCAGCAGCCGCGACAGGGCTAGCAATCAGCCCCAGCATTTT . TRBJ1-5 TRBV2 TRBD1
CASSQRTSGGEVETGELFF TGCGCCAGCAGCCAGCGGACTAGCGGGGGGGAGGTAGAAACCGGGGAGCTGTTTTTT few TRBJ2-2 TRBV4-3 TRBD2
CAISGQENTEAFF TGTGCCATCAGCGGACAGGAGAACACTGAAGCTTTCTTT . TRBJ1-1 TRBV10-3 TRBD1
CASSETGLDEKLFF TGTGCCAGCAGTGAAACGGGTTTAGATGAAAAACTGTTTTTT once TRBJ1-4 TRBV2 .
CASRTTGVGYGYTF TGTGCCAGCAGAACGACAGGGGTAGGCTATGGCTACACCTTC once TRBJ1-2 TRBV28 TRBD1
CASSFRASNQPQHF TGTGCCAGCAGTTTCAGGGCGAGCAATCAGCCCCAGCATTTT . TRBJ1-5 TRBV6-5 .
CASSPSGGASETQYF TGTGCCAGCAGCCCTAGCGGGGGGGCATCAGAGACCCAGTACTTC . TRBJ2-5 TRBV5-6 TRBD2
CASSEAGGSTDEQFF TGTGCCAGCAGCGAAGCGGGAGGGTCGACCGATGAGCAGTTCTTC . TRBJ2-1 TRBV9 TRBD2
CASSLLPQETQYF TGTGCCAGCAGTTTACTCCCCCAAGAGACCCAGTACTTC . TRBJ2-5 TRBV27 .
CASSQSQGVSTEAFF TGCGCCAGCAGCCAGTCACAGGGGGTTAGCACTGAAGCTTTCTTT few TRBJ1-1 TRBV4-1 TRBD1
CASSPTSLNTEAFF TGTGCCAGCTCACCGACAAGCTTGAACACTGAAGCTTTCTTT . TRBJ1-1 TRBV18 .
CASSLKDQGGGNTIYF TGTGCCAGCAGCTTAAAAGATCAAGGAGGCGGAAACACCATATATTTT . TRBJ1-3 TRBV7-6 .
CASSYLGQATDTQYF TGTGCCAGCAGTTACTTGGGACAGGCTACAGATACGCAGTATTTT . TRBJ2-3 TRBV6-2/TRBV6-3 TRBD1
CASTLGDSFSYEQYF TGTGCCAGCACCCTGGGAGATAGTTTCTCCTACGAGCAGTACTTC . TRBJ2-7 TRBV9 .
CASSAQTGGGRETQYF TGTGCCAGCAGCGCCCAGACAGGGGGAGGGAGAGAGACCCAGTACTTC . TRBJ2-5 TRBV7-6 TRBD1
CASSSGQSLHMNTEAFF TGCGCCAGCAGCTCGGGACAGAGCCTTCACATGAACACTGAAGCTTTCTTT few TRBJ1-1 TRBV5-1 TRBD1
CASSETEPYGYTF TGTGCCAGCAGTGAGACGGAGCCTTATGGCTACACCTTC . TRBJ1-2 TRBV2 .
CSVERHSQETQYF TGCAGCGTTGAGCGACATTCGCAAGAGACCCAGTACTTC . TRBJ2-5 TRBV29-1 .
CASSPEGVSERWDTQYF TGTGCCAGCAGCCCCGAGGGCGTATCGGAAAGGTGGGATACGCAGTATTTT . TRBJ2-3 TRBV13 .
CASSLAPTANYGYTF TGTGCCAGCAGCTTGGCCCCGACAGCAAACTATGGCTACACCTTC . TRBJ1-2 TRBV5-5 .
CASSWEGQGNSPLHF TGCGCCAGCAGCTGGGAGGGGCAGGGGAATTCACCCCTCCACTTT . TRBJ1-6 TRBV5-1 .
CAWSPPSYVRLHF TGTGCCTGGAGTCCGCCTTCCTACGTGAGACTCCACTTT . TRBJ1-6 TRBV30 .
CASSPLGKGVAKNIQYF TGTGCCAGCAGCCCCCTCGGAAAGGGGGTAGCCAAAAACATTCAGTACTTC . TRBJ2-4 TRBV14 .
CASSLLLSSGANVLTF TGTGCCAGCAGTTTATTACTTAGCTCTGGGGCCAACGTCCTGACTTTC . TRBJ2-6 TRBV27 .